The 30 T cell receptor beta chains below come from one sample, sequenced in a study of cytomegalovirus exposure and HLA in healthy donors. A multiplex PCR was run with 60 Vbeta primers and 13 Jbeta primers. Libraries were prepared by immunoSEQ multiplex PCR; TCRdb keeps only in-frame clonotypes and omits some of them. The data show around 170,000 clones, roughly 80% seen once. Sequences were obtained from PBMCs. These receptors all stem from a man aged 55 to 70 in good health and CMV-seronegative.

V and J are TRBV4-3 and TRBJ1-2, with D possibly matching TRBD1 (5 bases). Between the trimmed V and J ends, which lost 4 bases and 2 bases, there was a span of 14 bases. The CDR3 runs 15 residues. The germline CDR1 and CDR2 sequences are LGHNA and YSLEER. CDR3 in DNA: TGCGCCAGCAGCCGCCCCGGCAGGGAAAACTATGGCTACACCTTC. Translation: CASSRPGRENYGYTF.

CDR3 protein: CASSLSQGSNQPQHF. CDR3 nucleotides: TGTGCCAGCAGTTTATCACAGGGTAGCAATCAGCCCCAGCATTTT. The gene calls are TRBV28 and TRBJ1-5; D possibly corresponds to TRBD1 (6 bases). V lost 1 base, J lost 0 bases, and 7 bases lay in between. The CDR3 runs 15 residues. Germline V gene data show CDR1 as MDHEN and CDR2 as SYDVKM.

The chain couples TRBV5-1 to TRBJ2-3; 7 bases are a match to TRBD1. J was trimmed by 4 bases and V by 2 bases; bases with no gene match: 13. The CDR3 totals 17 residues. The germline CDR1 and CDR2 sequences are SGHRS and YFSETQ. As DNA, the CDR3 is TGCGCCAGCAGCTTTACAGGGGCGTTAACTTTACCAGATACGCAGTATTTT. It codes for CASSFTGALTLPDTQYF.

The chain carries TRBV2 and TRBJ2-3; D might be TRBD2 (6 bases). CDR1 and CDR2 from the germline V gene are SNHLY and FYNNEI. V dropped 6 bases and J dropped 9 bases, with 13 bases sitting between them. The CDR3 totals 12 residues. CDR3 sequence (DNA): TGTGCCAGCAGGAGGGACTGGGGAACGCAGTATTTT. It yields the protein CASRRDWGTQYF.

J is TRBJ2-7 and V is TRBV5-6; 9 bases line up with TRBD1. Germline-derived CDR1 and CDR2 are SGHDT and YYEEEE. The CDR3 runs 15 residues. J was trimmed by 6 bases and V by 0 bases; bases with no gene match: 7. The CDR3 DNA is TGTGCCAGCAGCTTGGCCCGGGACAGGGCGGGCGAGCAGTACTTC. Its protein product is CASSLARDRAGEQYF.

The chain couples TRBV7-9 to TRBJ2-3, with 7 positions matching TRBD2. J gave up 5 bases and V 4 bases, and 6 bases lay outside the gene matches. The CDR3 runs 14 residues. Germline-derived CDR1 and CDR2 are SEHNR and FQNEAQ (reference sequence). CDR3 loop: CASSSGGEGDTQYF. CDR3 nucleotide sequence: TGTGCCAGCAGCTCGGGCGGGGAGGGAGATACGCAGTATTTT.

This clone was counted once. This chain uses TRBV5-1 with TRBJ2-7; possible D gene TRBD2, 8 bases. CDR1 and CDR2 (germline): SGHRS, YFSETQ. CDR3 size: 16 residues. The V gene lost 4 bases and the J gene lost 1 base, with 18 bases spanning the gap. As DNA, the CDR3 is TGCGCCAGCAGCCCACTAGCGGCCAGGGGGTCCTACGAGCAGTACTTC. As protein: CASSPLAARGSYEQYF.

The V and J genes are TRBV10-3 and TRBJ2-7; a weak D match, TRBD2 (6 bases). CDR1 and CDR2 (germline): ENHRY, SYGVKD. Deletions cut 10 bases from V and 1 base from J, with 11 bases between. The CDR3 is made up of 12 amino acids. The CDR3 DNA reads TGTGCCACCCAGGAGGGGTCCTACGAGCAGTACTTC. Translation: CATQEGSYEQYF.

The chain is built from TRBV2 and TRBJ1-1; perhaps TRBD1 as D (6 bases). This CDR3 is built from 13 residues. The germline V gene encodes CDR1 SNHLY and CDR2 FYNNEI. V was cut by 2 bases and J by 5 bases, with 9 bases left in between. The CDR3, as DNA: TGTGCCAGCAGTGAACAGGGGCGAACTGAAGCTTTCTTT. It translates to CASSEQGRTEAFF.

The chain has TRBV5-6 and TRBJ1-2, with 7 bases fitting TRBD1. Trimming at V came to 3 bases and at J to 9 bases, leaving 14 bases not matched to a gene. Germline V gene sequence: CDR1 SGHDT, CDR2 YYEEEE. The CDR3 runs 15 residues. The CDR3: CASSSLDRKVDSYTF. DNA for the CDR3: TGTGCCAGCAGCTCGTTGGACAGGAAGGTAGATAGCTACACCTTC.

CDR3 residues: CASRPLRDRGMAEAFF. The CDR3 DNA follows: TGTGCCAGCAGACCACTCCGGGACAGGGGCATGGCTGAAGCTTTCTTT. The V call is TRBV27, the J call TRBJ1-1; 10 bases are shared with TRBD1. The CDR3 is 16 residues long. Germline CDR1 is MNHEY and CDR2 is SMNVEV (reference sequence). The junction had 13 bases not matched to a gene; V was cut back by 6 bases and J by 6 bases.

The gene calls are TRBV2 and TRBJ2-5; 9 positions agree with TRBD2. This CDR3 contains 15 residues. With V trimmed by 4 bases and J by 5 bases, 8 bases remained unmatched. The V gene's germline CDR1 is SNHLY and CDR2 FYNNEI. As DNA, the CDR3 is TGTGCCAGCAGTGGAGGGCGGGGGGGGTTGGAGACCCAGTACTTC. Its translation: CASSGGRGGLETQYF.

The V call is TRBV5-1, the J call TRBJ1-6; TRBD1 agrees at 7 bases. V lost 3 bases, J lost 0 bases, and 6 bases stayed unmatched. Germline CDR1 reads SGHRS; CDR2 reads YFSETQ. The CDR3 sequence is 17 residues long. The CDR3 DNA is TGCGCCAGCAGCTCTTGGGACAGCAGCTCCTATAATTCACCCCTCCACTTT. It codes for CASSSWDSSSYNSPLHF.

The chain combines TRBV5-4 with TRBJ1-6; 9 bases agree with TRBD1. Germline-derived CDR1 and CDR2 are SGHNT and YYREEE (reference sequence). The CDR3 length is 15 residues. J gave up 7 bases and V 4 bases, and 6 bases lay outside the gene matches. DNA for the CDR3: TGTGCCAGCAGCAGGGGACAGGGCCTCAATTCACCCCTCCACTTT. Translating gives CASSRGQGLNSPLHF.

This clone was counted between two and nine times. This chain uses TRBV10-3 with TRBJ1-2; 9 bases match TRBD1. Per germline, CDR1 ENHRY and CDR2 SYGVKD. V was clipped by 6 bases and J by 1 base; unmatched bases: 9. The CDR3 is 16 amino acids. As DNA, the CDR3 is TGTGCCATCAGCGCGGGACAGGGTACTAATAACTATGGCTACACCTTC. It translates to CAISAGQGTNNYGYTF.

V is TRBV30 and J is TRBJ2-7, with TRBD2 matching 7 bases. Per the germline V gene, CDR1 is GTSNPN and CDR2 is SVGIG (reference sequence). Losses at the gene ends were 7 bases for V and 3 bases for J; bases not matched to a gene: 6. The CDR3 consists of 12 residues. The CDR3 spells CAYHPGGYEQYF. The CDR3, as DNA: TGTGCCTACCATCCGGGGGGCTACGAGCAGTACTTC.

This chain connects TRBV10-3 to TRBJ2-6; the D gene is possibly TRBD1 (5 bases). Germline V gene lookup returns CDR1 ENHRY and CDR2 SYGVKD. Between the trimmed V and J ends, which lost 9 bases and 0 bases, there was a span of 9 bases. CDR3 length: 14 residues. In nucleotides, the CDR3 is TGTGCCATTGGGGCTAACTCTGGGGCCAACGTCCTGACTTTC. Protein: CAIGANSGANVLTF.

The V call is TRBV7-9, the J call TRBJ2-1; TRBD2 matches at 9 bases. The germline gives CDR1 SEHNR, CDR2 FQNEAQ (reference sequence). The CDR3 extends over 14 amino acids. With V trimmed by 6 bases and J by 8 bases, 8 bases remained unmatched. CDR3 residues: CASSRSGGHHEQFF. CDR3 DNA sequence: TGTGCCAGCAGTCGTAGCGGGGGCCACCATGAGCAGTTCTTC.

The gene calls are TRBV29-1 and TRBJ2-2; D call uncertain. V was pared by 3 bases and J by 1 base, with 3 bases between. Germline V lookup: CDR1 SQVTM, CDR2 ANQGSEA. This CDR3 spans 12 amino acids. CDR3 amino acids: CSVDGNTGELFF. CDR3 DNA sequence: TGCAGCGTTGACGGGAACACCGGGGAGCTGTTTTTT.

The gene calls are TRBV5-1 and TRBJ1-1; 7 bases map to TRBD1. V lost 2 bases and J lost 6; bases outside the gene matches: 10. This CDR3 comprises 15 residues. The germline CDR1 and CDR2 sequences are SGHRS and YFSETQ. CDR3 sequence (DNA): TGCGCCAGCAGCTTAGATATTCAGGGGGGTGCTGAAGCTTTCTTT. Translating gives CASSLDIQGGAEAFF.

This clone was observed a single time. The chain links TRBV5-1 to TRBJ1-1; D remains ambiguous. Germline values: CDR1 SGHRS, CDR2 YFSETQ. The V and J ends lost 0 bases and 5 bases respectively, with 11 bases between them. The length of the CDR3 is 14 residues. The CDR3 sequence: CASSLEVGRTEAFF. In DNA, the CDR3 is TGCGCCAGCAGCTTGGAGGTGGGGAGGACTGAAGCTTTCTTT.

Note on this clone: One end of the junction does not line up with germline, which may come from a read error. The CDR3 nucleotides read TGTGCCAGCACCCGGACAGGGGATGGCTACCCCTTC. It codes for CASTRTGDGYPF. V and J are TRBV7-9 and TRBJ1-2, with TRBD1 matching over 9 bases. CDR1 is SEHNR, CDR2 FQNEAQ, per germline (reference sequence). The CDR3 spans 12 residues.

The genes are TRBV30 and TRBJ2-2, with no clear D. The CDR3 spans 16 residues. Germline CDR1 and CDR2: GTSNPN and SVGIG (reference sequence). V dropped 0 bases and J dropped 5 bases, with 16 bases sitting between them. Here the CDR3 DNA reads TGTGCCTGGAGTGTACAGTCGTACACGAGTACCGGGGAGCTGTTTTTT. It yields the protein CAWSVQSYTSTGELFF.

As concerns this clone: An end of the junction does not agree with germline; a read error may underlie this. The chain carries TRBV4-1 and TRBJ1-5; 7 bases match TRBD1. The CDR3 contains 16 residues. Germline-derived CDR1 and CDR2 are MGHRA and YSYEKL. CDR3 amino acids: CASSQDDRVGPQPQNF. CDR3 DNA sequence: TGCGCCAGCAGCCAAGACGACAGGGTGGGGCCTCAGCCCCAGAATTTT.

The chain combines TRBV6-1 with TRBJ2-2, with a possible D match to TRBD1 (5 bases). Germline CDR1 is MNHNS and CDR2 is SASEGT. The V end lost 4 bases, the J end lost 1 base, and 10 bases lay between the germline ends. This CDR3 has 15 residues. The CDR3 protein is CASSVQGLNTGELFF. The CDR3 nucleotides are TGTGCCAGCAGTGTTCAGGGCTTGAACACCGGGGAGCTGTTTTTT.

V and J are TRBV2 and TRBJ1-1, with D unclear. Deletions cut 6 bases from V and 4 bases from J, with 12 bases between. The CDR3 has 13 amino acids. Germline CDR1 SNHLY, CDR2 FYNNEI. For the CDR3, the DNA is TGTGCCAGCAGGGGCAATATTGGCACTGAAGCTTTCTTT. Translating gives CASRGNIGTEAFF.

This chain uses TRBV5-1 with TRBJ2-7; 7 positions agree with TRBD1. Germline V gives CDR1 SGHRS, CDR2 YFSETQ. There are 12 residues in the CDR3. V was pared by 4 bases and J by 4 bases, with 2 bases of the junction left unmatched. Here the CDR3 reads CASSLDRYEQYF. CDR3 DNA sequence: TGCGCCAGCAGCCTGGACAGGTACGAGCAGTACTTC. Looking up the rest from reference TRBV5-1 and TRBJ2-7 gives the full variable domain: KAGVTQTPRYLIKTRGQQVTLSCSPISGHRSVSWYQQTPGQGLQFLFEYFSETQRNKGNFPGRFSGRQFSNSRSEMNVSTLELGDSALYLCASSLDRYEQYFGPGTRLTVT.

CDR3 DNA: TGTGCCAGCAGCTACGACAGGTCGGACAGGGCCGAGCAGTACTTC. This sequence encodes CASSYDRSDRAEQYF. The rearrangement joins TRBV6-5 to TRBJ2-7; 8 positions agree with TRBD1. The J segment lost 6 bases and the V segment lost 6 bases, leaving 13 bases of the junction unmatched. The germline CDR1 and CDR2 sequences are MNHEY and SVGAGI. CDR3 length equals 15 residues.

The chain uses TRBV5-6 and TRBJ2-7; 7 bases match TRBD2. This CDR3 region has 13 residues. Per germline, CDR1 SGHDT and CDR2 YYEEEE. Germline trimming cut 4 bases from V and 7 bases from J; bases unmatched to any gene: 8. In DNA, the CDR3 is TGTGCCAGCAGCCAGACTGGGGGAGGGGAGCAGTACTTC. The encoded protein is CASSQTGGGEQYF.

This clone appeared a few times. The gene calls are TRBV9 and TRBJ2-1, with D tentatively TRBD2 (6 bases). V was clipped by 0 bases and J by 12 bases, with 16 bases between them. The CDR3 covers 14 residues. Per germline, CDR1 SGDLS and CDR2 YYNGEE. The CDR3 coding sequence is TGTGCCAGCAGCGTAGTGGATAGCGGTGGAGGGCAGTTCTTC. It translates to CASSVVDSGGGQFF.